Reported below is one T cell receptor (beta chain). The antigen is not known. This sample was taken from a study of blood T cells in healthy people across ages. Overall study results and limits: While age rose, TCR beta diversity per million T cells dropped in a roughly linear way.

Through a sample-barcoded 5' primer and a J-beta primer mix, a second PCR was run for about 6 to 11 cycles. Every cDNA molecule carried a tag from a template-switch adaptor bearing 12 random nucleotides. TCRdb passed the 5' RACE reads through MiXCR, listing each CDR3 protein once. The table shows about 1.8 million distinct CDR3 sequences, with approximately 50% occurring only once. The CDR3 loop spans 15 amino acids. The sequence was obtained from a middle-aged woman in good health. The sequenced sample consisted of blood. The rearrangement joins TRBV21-1 to TRBJ2-1; the table's TRBD1 call for D was not verified on the DNA. TRBV21-1 corresponds to a pseudogene. This CDR3 reads CASTNGDVTYNEQFF. The DNA for the CDR3 is TGTGCCAGCACCAACGGGGACGTAACCTACAATGAGCAGTTCTTC.